This is a list of T cell receptor beta chains from one sample in a study of beta chain features in type 1 diabetes. Clones were sequenced by immunoSEQ multiplex PCR, and TCRdb holds only the in-frame ones, with some missing. The table includes 350,000 to 450,000 clones, more than 11% detected once. The sequenced sample consisted of naive CD4+ T cells from blood. These receptors all stem from a man younger than 40 in good health. The conserved cysteine and the conserved F or W are not part of the CDR3 here. The D gene is left open where the match is weak.

D: NA; V: TRBV30; CDR3: AWSVRSALYSGNTIY
D: TRBD2; V: TRBV5-4; CDR3: ASSPTSKETQY
D: NA; V: TRBV6-6; CDR3: ASRAGTDTQY
D: NA; V: TRBV7-9; CDR3: ASSEVGNTIY
D: NA; V: TRBV5-4; CDR3: ASSRDATETQY
D: NA; V: TRBV27; CDR3: ASRTSSHTDTQY
D: TRBD2; V: TRBV5-4; CDR3: ASSLIAGSRTDTQY
D: NA; V: TRBV20-1; CDR3: SASGMEGAF
D: NA; V: TRBV5-6; CDR3: ASSLRGSYEQY
D: TRBD2; V: TRBV5-6; CDR3: ASSPRTSAGTQY
D: NA; V: TRBV7-9; CDR3: ASSSSRDVDEQF
D: NA; V: TRBV29-1; CDR3: SVLRFDEQY
D: NA; V: TRBV30; CDR3: AWSHDSSFPNEQF
D: TRBD1; V: TRBV28; CDR3: AGSTGVQAF
D: NA; V: TRBV5-4; CDR3: ASSLASVADTQY
D: TRBD1; V: TRBV4-3; CDR3: ASSQQEWDRSTDTQY
D: NA; V: TRBV7-2; CDR3: ASSLDLRTQETQY
D: NA; V: TRBV21-1; CDR3: ASSPGAAQVYEQY
D: NA; V: TRBV5-4; CDR3: ASRLSLAVVGNEQF
D: TRBD1; V: TRBV29-1; CDR3: SVIRDRGTEAF
D: TRBD2; V: TRBV7-3; CDR3: ASSLTRTSGEQF
D: TRBD2; V: TRBV4-1; CDR3: ASSQSRGGLAKNIQY
D: TRBD1; V: TRBV30; CDR3: AWSGGQERVGGEQF
D: NA; V: TRBV5-1; CDR3: ASSRSGTQETQY
D: TRBD1; V: TRBV7-9; CDR3: ATQQPGGNEQF
D: NA; V: TRBV6-1; CDR3: ASSEAFTYEQY
D: NA; V: TRBV7-9; CDR3: ASSFPGAVGYT
D: NA; V: TRBV7-2; CDR3: ASSSPGRGELF
D: NA; V: TRBV18; CDR3: ASSPREDTQY
D: NA; V: TRBV7-2; CDR3: ASTRRGAMAPYEQY
D: NA; V: TRBV19; CDR3: ASSVPLEDNEQF
D: NA; V: TRBV29-1; CDR3: SVVQGVNTEAF
D: NA; V: TRBV7-9; CDR3: ASSAGAYSTDTQY
D: NA; V: TRBV14; CDR3: ASSLSGRLTGELF
D: NA; V: TRBV11-2; CDR3: ASSLVGSESRYEQY
D: NA; V: TRBV7-2; CDR3: ASSFPGQPYEQY
D: TRBD2; V: TRBV4-3; CDR3: ASSQGLAGSFNVLT
D: TRBD2; V: TRBV5-6; CDR3: ASSLEVGGGTDTQY
D: NA; V: TRBV4-1; CDR3: ASSQDPGVTEAF
D: NA; V: TRBV7-9; CDR3: ASSRTGVQETQY
D: NA; V: TRBV9; CDR3: ASSQRGDNQPQH
D: NA; V: TRBV25-1; CDR3: ASKSEGANYGYT
D: NA; V: TRBV30; CDR3: AWSSDNYGYT
D: NA; V: TRBV20-1; CDR3: SVVTDTQY
D: TRBD2; V: TRBV4-2; CDR3: ASSPLGGSGRNEQF
D: NA; V: TRBV10-3; CDR3: AISEGRRTGELF
D: TRBD2; V: TRBV15; CDR3: ATSREFSGSGLNEQF
D: NA; V: TRBV5-1; CDR3: ASSLVSQAGETQY
D: NA; V: TRBV6-6; CDR3: ASSYAGQPPETQY
D: TRBD1; V: TRBV9; CDR3: ASTRTGTAGANVLT
D: TRBD1; V: TRBV29-1; CDR3: SVEDRTGGYEQY